This T cell receptor (beta chain) was sequenced during a study of blood T cell repertoires in COVID-19. Study-wide context: Nucleic acid was either cDNA or gDNA, and it came from T cells, B-cell-depleted T cells, or PBMCs.

Here immunoSEQ multiplex PCR was the method, and the copy in TCRdb shows in-frame clones only, minus some. Of more than 300,000 clones in the sample, more than 70% were seen once. Symptom resolution, clearance, or two negative PCRs marked the recovered donors of Cohort 3. Input material: PBMCs or T cells enriched from blood (not recorded which). This sequence originates from a young woman who had recovered from COVID-19.

CDR3 loop: CASSLVGGGAGEQYF. The CDR3 bases are TGTGCCAGCAGCTTAGTCGGCGGGGGGGCCGGGGAGCAGTACTTC. The V and J genes are TRBV7-2 and TRBJ2-7; 9 bases match TRBD2. CDR1 is SGHTA, CDR2 FQGNSA, per germline. There are 15 residues in the CDR3. The V and J ends lost 1 base and 7 bases, in that order; junction bases with no gene match: 8.